The 21 T cell receptor beta chains below all came from one sample that was sequenced in a study of T cells in Graves' hyperthyroidism and ophthalmopathy. Amplified regions were TCR beta CDR3 sequences from RNA transcripts. During a first-round RT-PCR of the TCR CDR3, the HTBI primer set was used. TCRdb passed the multiplex PCR reads through MiXCR, listing each CDR3 protein once. The table has roughly 160,000 distinct CDR3 sequences, about a tenth seen once. Sequences were obtained from blood. These TCRs come from a woman between 18 and 29 years old with Graves' hyperthyroidism that later progressed to Graves' ophthalmopathy.

This clonotype was recorded at least ten times. CDR3 DNA: TGTGCCAGCAGTTTATGGGGGACTGAAGCTTTCTTT. This translates into CASSLWGTEAFF. V usage is TRBV12-3 or TRBV12-4 and J usage is TRBJ1-1; TRBD1 might be the D (5 bases). The CDR3 has 12 amino acids. V gave up 2 bases and J gave up 5 bases, with 6 bases separating them.

This clonotype came up many times. The CDR3 nucleotides read TGTGCCAGCAGCTTAGTCAGGGGGAACACAGATACGCAGTATTTT. Its protein is CASSLVRGNTDTQYF. The V call is TRBV11-1, the J call TRBJ2-3; TRBD1 agrees at 7 bases. Germline V gene sequence: CDR1 SGHAT, CDR2 FQDESV (reference sequence). The CDR3 loop spans 15 amino acids. Trimming at V came to 1 base and at J to 2 bases, leaving 3 bases not matched to a gene.

V gene TRBV30 combines with J gene TRBJ1-4; tentatively, D is TRBD1 (5 bases). The germline CDR1 and CDR2 sequences are GTSNPN and SVGIG (reference sequence). The CDR3 extends over 12 amino acids. Between the trimmed V and J ends, which lost 4 bases and 14 bases, there was a span of 17 bases. This chain's CDR3 is CAWTNSGTLLFF. CDR3 DNA sequence: TGTGCCTGGACGAATTCCGGGACCCTTCTGTTTTTT.

This clonotype was detected ten times or more. The chain has TRBV12-3 or TRBV12-4 and TRBJ2-7, with D possibly being TRBD2 (5 bases). This CDR3 comprises 15 residues. Trimming pared 5 bases from V and 2 bases from J, leaving 16 bases between. As DNA, the CDR3 is TGTGCCAGCAGTCCCCGGACTGATAGGACCTACGAGCAGTACTTC. Its translation: CASSPRTDRTYEQYF.

The genes are TRBV19 and TRBJ1-1, with a tentative D call TRBD1 (6 bases). The CDR3 is 13 amino acids. The germline CDR1 and CDR2 sequences are LNHDA and SQIVND (reference sequence). V lost 10 bases to trimming and J lost 2 bases, with 14 bases between them. This CDR3 reads CATRTERNTEAFF. Written as DNA, the CDR3 is TGTGCCACCAGGACAGAAAGAAACACTGAAGCTTTCTTT.

This clonotype was counted many times. The chain joins TRBV28 to TRBJ1-3, with a tentative D call TRBD1 (6 bases). Germline-derived CDR1 and CDR2 are MDHEN and SYDVKM. The CDR3 loop spans 15 amino acids. V lost 4 bases to trimming and J lost 0 bases, with 10 bases between them. CDR3 loop: CASSSGQNSGNTIYF. The CDR3 region has the DNA TGTGCCAGCAGTTCCGGACAGAACTCTGGAAACACCATATATTTT.

At least ten counts were recorded for this clonotype. The junction departs from germline at one end; a sequencing error may be responsible. V gene TRBV12-3 or TRBV12-4 combines with J gene TRBJ2-7; 7 positions match TRBD2. This CDR3 is 15 amino acids long. CDR3 DNA: TGTGCCAGCAGTTTAGGCGCGGGAGACGTGAACGAGCAGTGCTTC. The encoded protein is CASSLGAGDVNEQCF.

This clonotype was seen ten or more times. The chain uses TRBV20-1 and TRBJ2-1; 9 bases align to TRBD2. The V gene's germline CDR1 is DFQATT and CDR2 SNEGSKA (reference sequence). There are 15 residues in the CDR3. Trimming took 1 base from V and 6 from J; bases not matched to a gene: 7. Written as DNA, the CDR3 is TGCAGTGCTAGAGGGGCTAGCGGGGAGGTCAATGAGCAGTTCTTC. Protein sequence: CSARGASGEVNEQFF.

This clonotype was picked up many times. The chain uses TRBV11-2 and TRBJ2-7; the D gene is possibly TRBD2 (6 bases). The CDR3 runs 16 residues. Germline V gene data show CDR1 as SGHAT and CDR2 as FQNNGV. Trimming stripped 4 bases from V and 2 bases from J, with 18 bases between. The CDR3 sequence is CASSSLKGGEAYEQYF. The CDR3 bases are TGTGCCAGCAGCTCATTAAAGGGTGGGGAGGCCTACGAGCAGTACTTC.

The sample holds many counts of this clonotype. J is TRBJ2-7 and V is TRBV2, with 7 bases fitting TRBD1. The germline V gene encodes CDR1 SNHLY and CDR2 FYNNEI. Trimming at V came to 5 bases and at J to 2 bases, leaving 9 bases not matched to a gene. The CDR3 is 15 residues long. The CDR3 DNA follows: TGTGCCAGCAGTACAGCGAGACAGGGTACCTACGAGCAGTACTTC. It codes for CASSTARQGTYEQYF.

To note about this clonotype: A much larger clone sits a single nucleotide away, making a read error possible. J is TRBJ1-5 and V is TRBV5-8; the D is unclear. This CDR3 has 12 amino acids. Germline V gene sequence: CDR1 SGHTS, CDR2 YDEGEE. The DNA of the CDR3 is TGTGCCAGCAGCTTGTATTATCAGCCCCGGCATTTT. It specifies CASSLYYQPRHF.

In its sample, this clonotype was seen many times. This CDR3 is CASKEGAFNEKLFF. CDR3 nucleotide sequence: TGTGCCAGCAAGGAGGGGGCGTTTAATGAAAAACTGTTTTTT. V is TRBV12-3 or TRBV12-4 and J is TRBJ1-4, with TRBD1 identical over 7 bases. The CDR3 totals 14 residues. V shed 7 bases, J shed 4 bases, and the junction held 6 bases outside the gene matches.

This clonotype was counted ten times or more. CDR3 sequence: CASTPEGTVATGELFF. CDR3 coding DNA: TGTGCCAGCACCCCAGAGGGGACAGTAGCCACCGGGGAGCTGTTTTTT. The chain combines TRBV12-3 or TRBV12-4 with TRBJ2-2; 7 bases are shared with TRBD1. With 7 bases clipped from V and 4 bases from J, the junction kept 12 bases outside the gene matches. This CDR3 spans 16 amino acids.

This clonotype came up many times. The V and J genes are TRBV28 and TRBJ1-1; 7 bases agree with TRBD1. Germline-derived CDR1 and CDR2 are MDHEN and SYDVKM. V was clipped by 2 bases and J by 1 base; unmatched bases: 4. The CDR3 has 15 residues. The CDR3 DNA follows: TGTGCCAGCAGTTTAGACAGGGACCCGAACACTGAAGCTTTCTTT. Translating gives CASSLDRDPNTEAFF.

This clonotype was found many times. This sequence joins TRBV24-1 and TRBJ2-1, with a weak D call TRBD2 (6 bases). The CDR3 extends over 22 amino acids. V gave up 3 bases and J gave up 0 bases, with 29 bases separating them. Germline V gene lookup returns CDR1 KGHDR and CDR2 SFDVKD. CDR3 sequence: CATSDADHGTPGAKSSYNEQFF. CDR3 nucleotides: TGTGCCACCAGTGATGCCGACCATGGGACTCCCGGCGCGAAAAGCTCCTACAATGAGCAGTTCTTC.

This clonotype occurred once. The chain recombines TRBV12-3 or TRBV12-4 with TRBJ2-2, with unresolved D. Trimming shortened V by 2 bases and J by 9 bases, and 10 bases separated the two germline ends. The CDR3 has 13 residues. Written as DNA, the CDR3 is TGTGCCAGCAGTTTACGTTCGCTTAGGGAGCTGTTTTTT. This encodes CASSLRSLRELFF.

This clonotype was recorded many times. The chain employs TRBV3-1 and TRBJ1-1, with a tentative D call TRBD1 (5 bases). The CDR3 contains 12 residues. Germline CDR1 LGHDT, CDR2 YNNKEL (reference sequence). V dropped 11 bases and J dropped 4 bases, with 14 bases sitting between them. CDR3 sequence reads: CAVGGASTEAFF. Written as DNA, the CDR3 is TGTGCCGTAGGAGGGGCGAGCACTGAAGCTTTCTTT.

This clonotype was seen a few times. The rearrangement uses TRBV4-1 and TRBJ1-4; the match to TRBD1 covers 8 bases. The germline V gene encodes CDR1 MGHRA and CDR2 YSYEKL. The CDR3 covers 17 residues. V was clipped by 2 bases and J by 3 bases; unmatched bases: 8. For the CDR3, the DNA is TGCGCCAGCAGCCAATACGGGACAGGAGTACCTAATGAAAAACTGTTTTTT. The encoded protein is CASSQYGTGVPNEKLFF.

The CDR3 spells CASSLLSGGVSSYEQYF. CDR3 sequence (DNA): TGTGCCAGCAGCTTACTGAGCGGGGGGGTCAGCTCCTACGAGCAGTACTTC. The genes are TRBV7-2 and TRBJ2-7; 10 nucleotides agree with TRBD2. This CDR3 has 17 amino acids. CDR1 and CDR2 (germline): SGHTA, FQGNSA. V was clipped by 2 bases and J by 0 bases; unmatched bases: 7.

This clonotype was seen more than once but under ten times. The V call is TRBV9, the J call TRBJ2-4; 7 positions agree with TRBD1. Looked up from germline, CDR1 is SGDLS and CDR2 is YYNGEE. The CDR3 runs 13 residues. V was clipped by 7 bases and J by 4 bases; unmatched bases: 5. CDR3 nucleotide sequence: TGTGCCAGCGATAGGGGGCGTAAAAACATTCAGTACTTC. It translates to CASDRGRKNIQYF.

This clonotype showed up many times. This sequence joins TRBV6-5 and TRBJ2-7, with 8 nucleotides matching TRBD1. From germline, CDR1 is MNHEY and CDR2 SVGAGI. Trimming at V came to 0 bases and at J to 3 bases, leaving 4 bases not matched to a gene. The CDR3 contains 15 residues. This CDR3 reads CASSYSPGQDYEQYF. The CDR3 nucleotides are TGTGCCAGCAGTTACTCTCCGGGACAGGACTACGAGCAGTACTTC.